This entry is about one TCR beta chain. Antigen: not known. CDR1 and CDR2 (germline): SGDLS, YYNGEE. Trimming at V came to 5 bases and at J to 3 bases, leaving 9 bases not matched to a gene. The CDR3 extends over 15 amino acids. These data come from a study of OX40 agonist ivuxolimab in advanced cancers. Background on the study: Three patients had partial responses: one hepatocellular carcinoma, two cutaneous melanoma.

Study-level findings and limits: CD4+ T cells averaged fewer expanded clones than CD8+ T cells.

Exclusion applied to patients with autoimmune disease history or systemic immunosuppression. The investigators sampled blood at baseline, at cycle 4 day 1, and at cycle 7 day 1. Libraries were prepared by immunoSEQ multiplex PCR; TCRdb keeps only in-frame clonotypes and omits some of them. Of 65,000 to 75,000 clones in the sample, about 85% were seen once. The sequence derives from an adult with an advanced solid tumor such as melanoma, head and neck, liver or kidney cancer. The chain carries TRBV9 and TRBJ1-1; 8 nucleotides line up with TRBD1. This specimen consisted of CD4+ or CD8+ T cells sorted from blood, obtained in a trial of the OX40 agonist ivuxolimab. The CDR3 DNA sequence: TGTGCCAGCAGAGTCTTGGACAGGGAGGACACTGAAGCTTTCTTT. It specifies CASRVLDREDTEAFF. Drawing the rest from reference TRBV9 and TRBJ1-1, the complete variable domain is DSGVTQTPKHLITATGQRVTLRCSPRSGDLSVYWYQQSLDQGLQFLIQYYNGEERAKGNILERFSAQQFPDLHSELNLSSLELGDSALYFCASRVLDREDTEAFFGQGTRLTVV.